The following is a TCR beta chain sequence with its context. What it binds is not known. A sample-barcoded 5' primer and a J-beta primer mix were used in a second PCR of roughly 7 to 11 cycles. TCRdb processed the 5' RACE reads anew with MiXCR; each CDR3 protein has one entry. Of 600,000 to 1,000,000 distinct CDR3 sequences in the sample, around 25% were seen once. The CDR3 is 12 amino acids. Germline V gene lookup returns CDR1 MNHEY and CDR2 SVGEGT. Donors were systemically healthy Caucasian individuals from Russia aged roughly 6 to 90 years. This specimen comes from a study of blood T cells in healthy people across ages. Study-wide findings and caveats: Higher diversity, along with more naive CD4+ cells, distinguished long-lived donors from aged donors. The study lacked donor CMV status, which possibly confounded expanded clonotype changes.

The sample was also reused in another study, on T cells of mothers and their children. That source adds: Three healthy Caucasian mothers, along with their six children, were the donors.

The material sequenced was blood. V is TRBV6-2 or TRBV6-3 and J is TRBJ2-7, with a weak D call TRBD1 (5 bases). The TCR sequence derives from a boy aged 10-17 years in good health. As DNA, the CDR3 is TGTTCCTCCCGAAGGCCAGGGAACGAGCAGTACTTC. Protein: CSSRRPGNEQYF.